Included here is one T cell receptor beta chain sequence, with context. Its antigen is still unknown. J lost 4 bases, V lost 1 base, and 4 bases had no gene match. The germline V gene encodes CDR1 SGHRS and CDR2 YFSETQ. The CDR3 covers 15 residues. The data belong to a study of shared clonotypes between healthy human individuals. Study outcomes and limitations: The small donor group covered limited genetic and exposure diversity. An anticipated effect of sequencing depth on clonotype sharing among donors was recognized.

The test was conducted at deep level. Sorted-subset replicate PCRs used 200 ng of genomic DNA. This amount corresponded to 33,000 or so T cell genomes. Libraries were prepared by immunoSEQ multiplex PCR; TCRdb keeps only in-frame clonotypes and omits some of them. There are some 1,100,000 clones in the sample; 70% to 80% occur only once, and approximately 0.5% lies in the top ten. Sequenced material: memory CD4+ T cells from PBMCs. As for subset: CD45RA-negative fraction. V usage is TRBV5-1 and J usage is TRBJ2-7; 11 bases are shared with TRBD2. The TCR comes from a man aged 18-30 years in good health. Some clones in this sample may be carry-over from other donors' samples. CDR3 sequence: CASSLLGLAVYEQYF. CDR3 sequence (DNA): TGCGCCAGCAGCTTGTTGGGACTAGCGGTTTACGAGCAGTACTTC. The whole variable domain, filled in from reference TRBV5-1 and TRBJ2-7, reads KAGVTQTPRYLIKTRGQQVTLSCSPISGHRSVSWYQQTPGQGLQFLFEYFSETQRNKGNFPGRFSGRQFSNSRSEMNVSTLELGDSALYLCASSLLGLAVYEQYFGPGTRLTVT.